A selection of T cell receptor beta chains follows, all from one sample in a study of T cell repertoires in cytomegalovirus infection. TCRdb re-derived calls from the reads in MiXCR, one entry per CDR3 protein. The sample lists 310,000 or so distinct CDR3 sequences; roughly 16% were seen once. The sequenced sample consisted of PBMCs. The source is a human donor in good health (CMV status not recorded). Some clones in this sample may be carry-over from other donors' samples. Each CDR3 is given with its conserved first and last residue. A D gene is named only where the DNA matches it firmly. A row's size may be missing; if present it is once, few, many or a size class.

J gene: TRBJ2-7
D gene: .
clone size: many
V gene: TRBV7-2
CDR3 protein: CASSLEDFASNYEQYF
CDR3 DNA: TGTGCCAGCAGCTTAGAGGACTTTGCTAGCAACTACGAGCAGTACTTC

J gene: TRBJ1-1
D gene: .
clone size: .
V gene: TRBV18
CDR3 protein: CASSGDTIDTEAFF
CDR3 DNA: TGTGCCAGCTCAGGCGACACAATCGACACTGAAGCTTTCTTT

J gene: TRBJ1-1
D gene: .
clone size: .
V gene: TRBV6-2/TRBV6-3
CDR3 protein: CASTGTGGLPEAFF
CDR3 DNA: TGTGCCAGCACCGGCACTGGGGGGCTCCCTGAAGCTTTCTTT

J gene: TRBJ1-3
D gene: .
clone size: few
V gene: TRBV6-5
CDR3 protein: CASSYRDGHEDTIYF
CDR3 DNA: TGTGCCAGCAGTTACAGAGACGGCCATGAGGACACCATATATTTT

J gene: TRBJ2-3
D gene: .
clone size: many
V gene: TRBV28
CDR3 protein: CASSLGASSGYGTDTQYF
CDR3 DNA: TGTGCCAGCAGTTTAGGAGCCTCCAGTGGGTATGGCACAGATACGCAGTATTTT

J gene: TRBJ2-5
D gene: TRBD2
clone size: .
V gene: TRBV7-2
CDR3 protein: CASSSPGLSGGRETQYF
CDR3 DNA: TGTGCCAGCAGCTCCCCCGGACTATCGGGGGGTCGGGAGACCCAGTACTTC

J gene: TRBJ2-7
D gene: .
clone size: .
V gene: TRBV10-3
CDR3 protein: CAISEREEGEQYF
CDR3 DNA: TGTGCCATCAGTGAACGGGAAGAAGGCGAGCAGTACTTC

J gene: TRBJ2-5
D gene: .
clone size: .
V gene: TRBV9
CDR3 protein: CASSAIAGHQETQYF
CDR3 DNA: TGTGCCAGCAGCGCCATCGCGGGGCACCAAGAGACCCAGTACTTC

J gene: TRBJ1-5
D gene: .
clone size: .
V gene: TRBV7-9
CDR3 protein: CASSLPPGQGAPQHF
CDR3 DNA: TGTGCCAGCAGCTTGCCGCCGGGACAAGGCGCGCCCCAGCATTTT

J gene: TRBJ2-3
D gene: .
clone size: many
V gene: TRBV6-5
CDR3 protein: CASSYQHTDTQYF
CDR3 DNA: TGTGCCAGCAGTTACCAGCACACAGATACGCAGTATTTT

J gene: TRBJ1-4
D gene: .
clone size: few
V gene: TRBV5-8
CDR3 protein: CASSLGVTGEKLFF
CDR3 DNA: TGTGCCAGCAGCTTGGGGGTAACGGGTGAAAAACTGTTTTTT

J gene: TRBJ1-1
D gene: TRBD1
clone size: few
V gene: TRBV12-3/TRBV12-4
CDR3 protein: CASSYDRTGPFEAFF
CDR3 DNA: TGTGCCAGCAGCTACGACCGGACAGGACCGTTTGAAGCTTTCTTT